One sample yielded the 12 T cell receptor beta chains listed below, sequenced in a study of Graves' ophthalmopathy and Graves' hyperthyroidism. TCR beta CDR3 regions were amplified from RNA transcripts. First-round RT-PCR relied on HTBI primers, and a second-round multiplex PCR came next. Each CDR3 protein gets one entry after TCRdb re-called the multiplex PCR reads with MiXCR. The table has about 700,000 distinct CDR3 sequences, about 38% seen once. Sequencing input: peripheral blood. The origin of the receptors is an adult man with Graves' ophthalmopathy.

This clonotype occurred many times. The chain joins TRBV6-1 to TRBJ1-2, with a weak D call TRBD1 (6 bases). Trimming shortened V by 6 bases and J by 8 bases, and 16 bases separated the two germline ends. The CDR3 covers 13 residues. The germline CDR1 and CDR2 sequences are MNHNS and SASEGT. CDR3 region: CASRIPGATGYTF. As DNA, the CDR3 is TGTGCCAGCAGGATACCGGGGGCGACGGGCTACACCTTC.

In its sample, this clonotype was seen a few times. The chain recombines TRBV7-9 with TRBJ1-1; possible D gene TRBD1, 5 bases. The CDR3 runs 15 residues. CDR1 and CDR2 from the germline V gene are SEHNR and FQNEAQ (reference sequence). V shed 4 bases and J shed 4 bases, with 16 bases lying between them. CDR3 sequence (DNA): TGTGCCAGCAGCTCTTGGGGGGTAGCGAGCACTGAAGCTTTCTTT. It is translated as CASSSWGVASTEAFF.

This clonotype was recorded many times. The chain is built from TRBV24-1 and TRBJ1-2; D unclear. The CDR3 consists of 12 residues. Germline CDR1 KGHDR, CDR2 SFDVKD. V was trimmed by 3 bases and J by 4 bases, leaving 5 bases between them. The DNA of the CDR3 is TGTGCCACCAGTGATACAAGCTATGGCTACACCTTC. Residues: CATSDTSYGYTF.

The chain combines TRBV15 with TRBJ2-5; D is perhaps TRBD2 (5 bases). The J call may be in error: the DNA end matches TRBJ2-1 better. Germline CDR1 LNHNV, CDR2 YYDKDF (reference sequence). The CDR3 length is 12 residues. The CDR3 DNA is TGTGCCACCAGACGACCCGGGGATGAGCAGTTCTTC. Its protein is CATRRPGDEQFF.

This clonotype was counted many times. The chain carries TRBV7-2 and TRBJ1-2, with D perhaps matching TRBD1 (6 bases). This CDR3 comprises 14 residues. Germline CDR1 is SGHTA and CDR2 is FQGNSA. V lost 6 bases and J lost 2, with 13 bases in between. The chain's CDR3 is CASSQGLANYGYTF. CDR3 nucleotides: TGTGCCAGCAGTCAGGGGCTGGCGAACTATGGCTACACCTTC.

Ten or more counts support this clonotype. This chain connects TRBV5-1 to TRBJ1-1, with TRBD1 identical over 7 bases. Germline V CDR1 and CDR2: SGHRS, YFSETQ. J lost 2 bases, V lost 4 bases, and 5 bases had no gene match. The CDR3 runs to 14 residues. The chain's CDR3 is CASSHDRVNTEAFF. The CDR3 region has the DNA TGCGCCAGCAGCCATGACAGGGTAAACACTGAAGCTTTCTTT.

For this clonotype: Since a much larger clone is just one base distant, this may be a read error. J is TRBJ1-1 and V is TRBV12-3 or TRBV12-4; D uncertain. This CDR3 spans 14 amino acids. The CDR3 region is CASSFGIRNTEASF. In nucleotides, the CDR3 is TGTGCCAGCAGTTTCGGAATTAGAAACACTGAAGCTTCCTTT.

The V gene is TRBV12-3 or TRBV12-4, the J gene TRBJ2-2, with 7 bases fitting TRBD2. The CDR3 extends over 15 amino acids. J gave up 1 base and V 3 bases, and 2 bases lay outside the gene matches. In DNA, the CDR3 is TGTGCCAGCAGTTTTGTAGCGGGGAACACCGGGGAGCTGTTTTTT. Translation gives CASSFVAGNTGELFF.

The chain carries TRBV6-4 and TRBJ2-2; 8 positions agree with TRBD1. Per germline, CDR1 MRHNA and CDR2 SNTAGT. V lost 6 bases to trimming and J lost 1 base; unmatched junction nucleotides: 10. CDR3 length: 17 residues. CDR3 residues: CASSPQTGTGNTGELFF. In DNA, the CDR3 is TGTGCCAGCAGCCCACAGACAGGGACAGGGAACACCGGGGAGCTGTTTTTT.

This clonotype was observed at least ten times. The rearrangement joins TRBV7-2 to TRBJ2-6; no definite D call. The CDR3 is 14 residues long. Germline V gene data show CDR1 as SGHTA and CDR2 as FQGNSA. Trimming cost V 3 bases and J 2 bases, with 5 bases left between them. CDR3 region: CASSLVAGANVLTF. Here the CDR3 DNA reads TGTGCCAGCAGCTTGGTGGCTGGGGCCAACGTCCTGACTTTC. Full variable domain (remainder filled in from reference TRBV7-2 and TRBJ2-6): GAGVSQSPSNKVTEKGKDVELRCDPISGHTALYWYRQSLGQGLEFLIYFQGNSAPDKSGLPSDRFSAERTGGSVSTLTIQRTQQEDSAVYLCASSLVAGANVLTFGAGSRLTVL.

This clonotype was seen many times. The chain uses TRBV29-1 and TRBJ2-7; D tentatively reads TRBD1 or TRBD2 (6 bases each). CDR3 length equals 15 residues. Germline CDR1 reads SQVTM; CDR2 reads ANQGSEA. V was trimmed by 0 bases and J by 4 bases, leaving 16 bases between them. The CDR3 is CSVEDRQGRSYEQYF. DNA of the CDR3: TGCAGCGTTGAAGATCGCCAGGGGAGGTCGTACGAGCAGTACTTC.

This clonotype was picked up many times. V usage is TRBV5-1 and J usage is TRBJ2-7, with D perhaps TRBD2 (5 bases). Per germline, CDR1 SGHRS and CDR2 YFSETQ. Trimming removed 4 bases from V and 6 bases from J, with 11 bases in between. The CDR3 contains 12 residues. DNA of the CDR3: TGCGCCAGCAGCCCGCCGGGGAGCGAGCAGTACTTC. Its protein is CASSPPGSEQYF.